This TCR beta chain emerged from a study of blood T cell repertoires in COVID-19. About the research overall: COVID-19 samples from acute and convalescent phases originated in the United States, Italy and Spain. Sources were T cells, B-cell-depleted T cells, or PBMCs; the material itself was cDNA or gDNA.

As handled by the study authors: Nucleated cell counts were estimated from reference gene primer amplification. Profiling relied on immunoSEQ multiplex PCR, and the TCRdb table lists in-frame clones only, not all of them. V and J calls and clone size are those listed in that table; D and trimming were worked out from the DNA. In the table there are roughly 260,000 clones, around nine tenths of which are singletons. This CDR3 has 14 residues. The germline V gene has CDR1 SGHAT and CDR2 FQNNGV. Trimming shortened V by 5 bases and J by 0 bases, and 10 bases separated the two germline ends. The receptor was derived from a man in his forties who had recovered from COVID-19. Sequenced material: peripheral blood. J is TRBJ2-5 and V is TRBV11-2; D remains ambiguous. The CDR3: CASSPSEYQETQYF. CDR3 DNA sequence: TGTGCCAGCAGCCCGTCGGAGTACCAAGAGACCCAGTACTTC.